These T cell receptor beta chains were read from a single sample in a study of cytomegalovirus exposure and HLA in healthy donors. Method: immunoSEQ multiplex PCR; TCRdb's copy keeps in-frame clones and lacks some. In the table there are about 130,000 clones, about 81% of which are singletons. Sequencing was performed on PBMCs. All receptors come from a woman between 40 and 50 years old in good health and CMV-seropositive. The CDR3 runs from the conserved cysteine through the conserved F or W.

j_call,v_call,cdr3_aa
TRBJ2-5,TRBV18,CASSNFVETQYF
TRBJ1-2,TRBV27,CASSFDRGTGYTF
TRBJ2-3,TRBV5-1,CASSLEEGQGIPYF
TRBJ1-2,TRBV6-1,CASSEIVLGYTF
TRBJ1-1,TRBV29-1,CSVEGQLNTEAFF
TRBJ2-4,TRBV6-1,CASSEGQGNIQYF
TRBJ1-1,TRBV19,CASTPFGQNTEAFF
TRBJ2-3,TRBV25-1,CASSEYGGGPGRDTQYF
TRBJ2-5,TRBV9,CASSPAGGRPEETQYF
TRBJ2-2,TRBV2,CASRTTATGELFF
TRBJ2-7,TRBV6-5,CASSSSPGGSYEQYF
TRBJ2-4,TRBV10-3,CAIRQDFKNIQYF
TRBJ2-1,TRBV4-3,CASSQARTGVMNEQFF
TRBJ2-1,TRBV28,CASSFWGGLAGTNEQFF
TRBJ2-2,TRBV5-1,CASSPRQGPSGTGELFF
TRBJ1-2,TRBV6-6,CASSYQQGNYGYTF
TRBJ2-7,TRBV11-2,CASSLDSPGYEQYF
TRBJ2-3,TRBV9,CASSQTSGGLVDTQYF
TRBJ2-3,TRBV19,CASSQVGPPGDTQYF
TRBJ1-5,TRBV6-1,CASSEDGQGVQPQHF
TRBJ2-2,TRBV27,CASRFRTSPNTGELFF
TRBJ1-1,TRBV5-1,CASSLNSGKMNTEAFF
TRBJ2-1,TRBV11-3,CASSLEGTGTGYNEQFF
TRBJ1-1,TRBV7-9,CASSLDQNEAFF
TRBJ1-1,TRBV29-1,CSVDDRGETEAFF
TRBJ2-3,TRBV5-1,CASWTSGRSTDTQYF
TRBJ2-1,TRBV7-3,CASSLLAGSYNEQFF
TRBJ2-5,TRBV10-1,CASSTGSAETQYF
TRBJ1-1,TRBV9,CASGVEEGRTEAFF
TRBJ2-7,TRBV6-5,CASSKQGRSYEQYF
TRBJ1-6,TRBV30,CAWRGGRSYNSPLHF